This paragraph reports one T cell receptor (beta chain). The junction and the germline gene differ at one end; a read error may be behind it. The data stem from a study of T cell changes during pregnancy in multiple sclerosis. Only in-frame clones appear in the TCRdb table, and some are missing; sequencing was by immunoSEQ multiplex PCR. The sample holds roughly 100,000 clones, 80% to 95% seen once. The CDR3 length is 15 residues. Per germline, CDR1 SGHRS and CDR2 YFSETQ. This clonotype was sampled from a female donor with multiple sclerosis, enrolled in a pregnancy study. The gene calls are TRBV5-1 and TRBJ1-5, with 7 bases identical to TRBD1. The sample in question was peripheral blood, obtained after pregnancy. The CDR3 DNA reads as TGCGCCAGCAGCCCCAACGGGGATTTGGGACAGCCCCAACATTTT. Translation gives CASSPNGDLGQPQHF.